This TCR beta chain was profiled in a study of shared clonotypes between healthy human individuals. A remark on this clone: Its antigen is undetermined.

Method: immunoSEQ multiplex PCR; TCRdb's copy keeps in-frame clones and lacks some. In the table there are roughly 1,500,000 clones, about 98.5% of which are singletons. Study observations and caveats: What limited the represented genetic and exposure-history diversity was the small number of donors.

The CDR3 consists of 17 residues. Looked up from germline, CDR1 is LNHNV and CDR2 is YYDKDF (reference sequence). J lost 5 bases, V lost 0 bases, and 8 bases had no gene match. The TCR comes from a man aged 30 to 45 in good health. The chain recombines TRBV15 with TRBJ2-7; TRBD1 matches 12 bases. Sequencing used naive CD4+ T cells sorted from blood. Subset noted: CD45RA+ positively selected. CDR3 coding DNA: TGTGCCACCAGCAGAGATCATTTGGGACAGGGGGCCAACGAGCAGTACTTC. This gives the protein CATSRDHLGQGANEQYF.